This TCR beta chain stems from a study of graft-versus-host responses after intestinal transplantation (dated by TCRdb to the early 2020s). About the investigation overall: The transplants that recipients got were multivisceral, liver-intestinal, or isolated intestinal. Graft-versus-host and host-versus-graft alloreactive T cell clones were tracked in the graft, circulation and bone marrow after intestinal transplantation using bulk TCR-beta CDR3 sequencing. To identify alloreactive clones, pre-transplant mixed lymphocyte reaction products were sequenced and then compared with unstimulated pre-transplant donor and recipient T cells. All recipients received anti-thymocyte globulin induction followed by maintenance tacrolimus and steroids for around three years. Rather than going through the commercial service, samples from a few later patients were sequenced in-house on an Illumina MiSeq and processed with MiXCR. Donor T cell macrochimerism was defined as a peak of at least 4% donor T cells among recipient peripheral blood mononuclear cells. A cohort of about 26 intestinal transplant recipients, including one retransplant, was enrolled, and a few patients lacking pretransplant specimens were excluded. Points the paper makes about the study in general: GvH clones were detected in recipient bone marrow, and some appeared earlier in ileal mucosa or blood, consistent with an intestinal mucosal origin. The relatively low number and heterogeneity of intestinal transplant patients limited the conclusions. Patients with donor T cell macrochimerism had high GvH to HvG T cell clonal ratios in their allografts. Early after transplant, declines in HvG clones were associated with peak levels of circulating GvH clones.

Worth noting for this clone: The antigen it binds to is not known. Base qualities were left out, and no much larger clone turns up one base away.

Receptors were amplified or captured by the immunoSEQ multiplex PCR assay. For most patients, genomic DNA was isolated with the Qiagen DNeasy Blood and Tissue Kit and sent frozen to Adaptive Biotechnologies for TCR sequencing. Adaptive Biotechnologies carried out high-throughput TCR-beta CDR3 sequencing of genomic DNA for most patients. On the study's bioinformatics: TCR sequencing data for 15 to 20 patients were retrieved from Adaptive's ImmunoSEQ software; a few other patients were processed with MiXCR and VDJtools. To correct CD4 versus CD8 sorting errors, any sequence found in both subsets at a frequency ratio below 5:1 was removed. CDR3 nucleotide sequences shared between donor and recipient were removed because the origin of such sequences could not be assigned. Alloreactive clones required at least 2-fold expansion over unstimulated cells and minimum CFSE-low frequency of 0.002% (template counts) or 0.001% (read counts). Clones detected in sequenced pre-transplant spleen, lymph node, or MLR CFSE-low populations of the donor or recipient were defined as mappable. Cumulative frequency of alloreactive clones was calculated as a percentage of all sequences weighted by copy number. TCRdb took this table from immuneACCESS and kept in-frame rearrangements with V and J called. Such tables lack part of the clones; where checked against another copy, unresolved V genes explain under half of the gap, and the rest is unexplained. V, J and clone size derive from that table, while D and trimming were established from the DNA sequence. The sample contains some 140,000 clones, 85% to 95% of them found a single time. Of the sample, approximately 0.17% is held by the ten largest clones.

The CDR3 contains 11 residues, cysteine and phenylalanine counted. Just CDR3 DNA is preserved here, 33 bases in frame from base 1. According to the germline V gene, CDR1 reads SQVTM and CDR2 reads ANQGSEA. The time point label here, explained by the study, means: cells obtained before transplantation from donor or recipient. CD3+CD4+ and CD3+CD8+ populations were FACS-sorted from unstimulated pre-transplant donor and recipient cells taken from spleen or lymph nodes. The chain couples TRBV29-1 to TRBJ2-5; possibly the D gene is TRBD2, per 6 matching bases. The clonotype comes from a human donor who received an intestinal transplant. The material sequenced was unstimulated CD4+ T cells sorted from spleen or lymph node cells, taken before intestinal transplant. The DNA reads as follows: TGCAGTGATGTGGGGGGAGGGACCCAGTACTTC. Translated, this gives CSDVGGGTQYF.